The rows below give T cell receptor beta chains drawn from one sample of a study of cytotoxic CD8 clonotypes in ibrutinib-treated CLL. Libraries were prepared by immunoSEQ multiplex PCR; TCRdb keeps only in-frame clonotypes and omits some of them. The table has about 50,000 clones, around three fifths seen once. The input for sequencing was PBMCs, taken after 24 months of ibrutinib treatment. The receptors shown here come from a human donor with chronic lymphocytic leukemia. Each CDR3 is given with its conserved first and last residue. D genes are given only for firm matches. A clone size is listed for some rows: how often the clone was seen (once, few, many), or a class if it is expanded.

CDR3aa: CAISAKRPELDGYTF
CDR3nt: TGTGCCATCAGTGCCAAAAGGCCGGAGCTCGATGGCTACACCTTC
v_gene: TRBV10-3
abundance: once
j_gene: TRBJ1-2
d_gene: -

CDR3aa: CASSLVNSGTEAFF
CDR3nt: TGCGCCAGCAGCTTGGTTAACTCGGGGACTGAAGCTTTCTTT
v_gene: TRBV5-1
abundance: -
j_gene: TRBJ1-1
d_gene: -

CDR3aa: CASSYDQASRATQYF
CDR3nt: TGTGCCAGCAGTTACGACCAGGCCTCCAGGGCTACGCAGTATTTT
v_gene: TRBV6-5
abundance: once
j_gene: TRBJ2-3
d_gene: -

CDR3aa: CASSLLGDTGELFF
CDR3nt: TGTGCCAGCAGCCTCCTAGGGGACACCGGGGAGCTGTTTTTT
v_gene: TRBV7-8
abundance: -
j_gene: TRBJ2-2
d_gene: -

CDR3aa: CASSIDYENEQFF
CDR3nt: TGTGCCAGTAGTATAGATTATGAGAATGAGCAGTTCTTC
v_gene: TRBV19
abundance: -
j_gene: TRBJ2-1
d_gene: -

CDR3aa: CASRPSEQPQETQYF
CDR3nt: TGTGCCAGCAGACCCTCGGAGCAGCCACAAGAGACCCAGTACTTC
v_gene: TRBV27
abundance: -
j_gene: TRBJ2-5
d_gene: -

CDR3aa: CASSEYVGGGSPLHF
CDR3nt: TGTGCCAGCAGTGAATATGTCGGGGGAGGTTCACCCCTCCACTTT
v_gene: TRBV25-1
abundance: -
j_gene: TRBJ1-6
d_gene: -

CDR3aa: CASSLGPRTLLGEQYF
CDR3nt: TGCGCCAGCAGCTTGGGGCCTAGGACCCTTTTGGGCGAGCAGTACTTC
v_gene: TRBV5-1
abundance: -
j_gene: TRBJ2-7
d_gene: -

CDR3aa: CASSTGGQETQYF
CDR3nt: TGCGCCAGCAGTACGGGGGGACAAGAGACCCAGTACTTC
v_gene: TRBV5-1
abundance: -
j_gene: TRBJ2-5
d_gene: TRBD2

CDR3aa: CASSVGSAPGPLRVETQYF
CDR3nt: TGTGCCAGCAGCGTAGGTTCTGCTCCGGGACCCCTAAGGGTCGAGACCCAGTACTTC
v_gene: TRBV9
abundance: -
j_gene: TRBJ2-5
d_gene: -

CDR3aa: CSAQENTEAFF
CDR3nt: TGCAGCGCTCAGGAGAACACTGAAGCTTTCTTT
v_gene: TRBV29-1
abundance: -
j_gene: TRBJ1-1
d_gene: -

CDR3aa: CASKAETGSPQTQYF
CDR3nt: TGCGCCAGCAAAGCCGAGACAGGGTCCCCCCAGACCCAGTACTTC
v_gene: TRBV5-1
abundance: -
j_gene: TRBJ2-5
d_gene: TRBD1

CDR3aa: CASRSGTPIGKNIQYF
CDR3nt: TGTGCCAGCAGGTCCGGGACACCCATTGGCAAAAACATTCAGTACTTC
v_gene: TRBV28
abundance: -
j_gene: TRBJ2-4
d_gene: -

CDR3aa: CSAVTGTGGGVEQFF
CDR3nt: TGCAGCGCAGTGACCGGGACAGGGGGCGGGGTAGAGCAGTTCTTC
v_gene: TRBV29-1
abundance: -
j_gene: TRBJ2-1
d_gene: TRBD1

CDR3aa: CASSVAGSDYGYTF
CDR3nt: TGCGCCAGCAGCGTTGCAGGGTCAGACTATGGCTACACCTTC
v_gene: TRBV5-1
abundance: few
j_gene: TRBJ1-2
d_gene: -

CDR3aa: CSVEVASYEQYF
CDR3nt: TGCAGCGTTGAAGTAGCCTCCTACGAGCAGTACTTC
v_gene: TRBV29-1
abundance: -
j_gene: TRBJ2-7
d_gene: -

CDR3aa: CASSHPTELNTGELFF
CDR3nt: TGCGCCAGCAGCCATCCGACTGAATTGAACACCGGGGAGCTGTTTTTT
v_gene: TRBV4-1
abundance: -
j_gene: TRBJ2-2
d_gene: -

CDR3aa: CASSLDRGQGGELFF
CDR3nt: TGTGCCAGCAGCTTAGACAGGGGGCAAGGCGGGGAGCTGTTTTTT
v_gene: TRBV7-6
abundance: -
j_gene: TRBJ2-2
d_gene: TRBD1

CDR3aa: CASSLMGQMGYTF
CDR3nt: TGCGCCAGCAGCCTAATGGGACAGATGGGCTACACCTTC
v_gene: TRBV5-1
abundance: -
j_gene: TRBJ1-2
d_gene: TRBD1

CDR3aa: CASSLSSGGALGETQYF
CDR3nt: TGCGCCAGCAGCTTGAGTAGCGGGGGGGCCTTAGGTGAGACCCAGTACTTC
v_gene: TRBV5-1
abundance: -
j_gene: TRBJ2-5
d_gene: TRBD2